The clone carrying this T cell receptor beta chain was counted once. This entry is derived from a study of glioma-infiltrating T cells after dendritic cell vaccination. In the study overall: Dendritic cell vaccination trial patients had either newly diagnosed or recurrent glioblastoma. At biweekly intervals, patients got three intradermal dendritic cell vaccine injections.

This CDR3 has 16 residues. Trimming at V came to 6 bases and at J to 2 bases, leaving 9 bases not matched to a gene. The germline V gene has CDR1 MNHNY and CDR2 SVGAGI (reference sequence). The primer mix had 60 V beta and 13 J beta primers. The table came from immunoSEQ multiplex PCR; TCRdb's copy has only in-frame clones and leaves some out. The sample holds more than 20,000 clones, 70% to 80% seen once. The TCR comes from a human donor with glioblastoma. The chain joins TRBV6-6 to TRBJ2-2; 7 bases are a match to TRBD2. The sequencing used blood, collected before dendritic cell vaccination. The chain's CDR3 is CASRTSGTKNTGELFF. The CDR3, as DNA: TGTGCCAGCAGGACTTCCGGGACTAAAAACACCGGGGAGCTGTTTTTT.